Described below is a single T cell receptor (beta chain) sequence and its context. Hyperthyroidism had been newly diagnosed in patients aged 18 to 65, and its duration was under 2 months. Clinicians diagnosed patients from clinical symptoms, serum thyroxine and TRAb, thyroid ultrasound and orbital computed tomography. There are 15 residues in the CDR3. Germline loops: CDR1 SGHRS, CDR2 YFSETQ. The sample comes from a study of T cells in Graves' hyperthyroidism and ophthalmopathy. Amplification yielded TCR beta CDR3 regions, with RNA transcripts as the source. Initially, a first-round RT-PCR of the TCR CDR3 employed the HTBI primer set. TCRdb re-called the multiplex PCR reads through MiXCR, storing one row per CDR3 protein. The sample lists roughly 570,000 distinct CDR3 sequences, 35% to 55% occurring once.

This receptor was identified in a young woman with Graves' hyperthyroidism. V usage is TRBV5-1 and J usage is TRBJ2-7, with a tentative D call TRBD2 (6 bases). With the DNA end fitting TRBJ2-1 better, the J assignment may be wrong. The source material was peripheral blood or thyroid tissue (not recorded which). The DNA of the CDR3 is TGCGCCAGCAGCATTAGCGGTCCATCCTACAATGAGCAGTTCTTC. It specifies CASSISGPSYNEQFF.